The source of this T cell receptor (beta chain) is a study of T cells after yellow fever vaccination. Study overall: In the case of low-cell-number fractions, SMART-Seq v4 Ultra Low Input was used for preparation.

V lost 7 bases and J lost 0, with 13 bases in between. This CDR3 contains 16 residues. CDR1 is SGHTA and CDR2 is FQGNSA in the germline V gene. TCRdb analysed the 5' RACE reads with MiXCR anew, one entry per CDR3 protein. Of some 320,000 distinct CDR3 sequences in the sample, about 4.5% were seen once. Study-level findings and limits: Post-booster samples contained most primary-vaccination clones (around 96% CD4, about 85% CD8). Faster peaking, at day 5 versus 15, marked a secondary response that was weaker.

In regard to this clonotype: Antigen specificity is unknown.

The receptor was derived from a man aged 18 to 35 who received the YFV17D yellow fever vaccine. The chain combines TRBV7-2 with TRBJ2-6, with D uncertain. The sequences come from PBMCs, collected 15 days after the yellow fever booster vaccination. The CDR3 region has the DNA TGTGCCAGCACGGTCCAAAGGGACTCTGGGGCCAACGTCCTGACTTTC. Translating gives CASTVQRDSGANVLTF. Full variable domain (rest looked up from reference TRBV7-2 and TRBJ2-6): GAGVSQSPSNKVTEKGKDVELRCDPISGHTALYWYRQSLGQGLEFLIYFQGNSAPDKSGLPSDRFSAERTGGSVSTLTIQRTQQEDSAVYLCASTVQRDSGANVLTFGAGSRLTVL.